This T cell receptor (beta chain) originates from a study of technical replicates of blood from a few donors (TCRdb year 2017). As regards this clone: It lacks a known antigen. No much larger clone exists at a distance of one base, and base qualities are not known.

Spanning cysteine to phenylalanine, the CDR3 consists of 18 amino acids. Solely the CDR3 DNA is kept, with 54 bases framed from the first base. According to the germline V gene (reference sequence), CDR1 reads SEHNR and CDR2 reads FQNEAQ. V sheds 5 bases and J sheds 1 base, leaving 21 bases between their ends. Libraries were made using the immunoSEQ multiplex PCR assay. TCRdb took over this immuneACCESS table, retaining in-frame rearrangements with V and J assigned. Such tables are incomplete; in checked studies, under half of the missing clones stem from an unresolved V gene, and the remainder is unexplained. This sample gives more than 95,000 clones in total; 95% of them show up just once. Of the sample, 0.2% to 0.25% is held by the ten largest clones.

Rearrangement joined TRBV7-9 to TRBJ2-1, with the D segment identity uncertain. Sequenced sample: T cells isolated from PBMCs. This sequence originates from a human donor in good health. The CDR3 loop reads CASSPRRLSTQSYNEQFF. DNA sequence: TGTGCCAGCAGCCCTCGTCGACTCTCGACCCAATCCTACAATGAGCAGTTCTTC.